The 13 T cell receptor beta chains listed next were all sequenced from one sample in a study of cytomegalovirus exposure and HLA in healthy donors. PCR was performed using 60 Vbeta and 13 Jbeta primers. The assay was immunoSEQ multiplex PCR, and TCRdb's table has in-frame clones only and misses some. Of 160,000 or so clones in the sample, roughly 80% are singletons; the top ten hold approximately 2.1%. Sequencing was carried out using PBMCs. Receptors originate from a man aged 45 to 65 in good health and CMV-seropositive.

This clone was recorded only once. The chain combines TRBV27 with TRBJ1-3; D may be TRBD1 (6 bases). CDR1 and CDR2 (germline): MNHEY, SMNVEV (reference sequence). V was clipped by 3 bases and J by 9 bases, with 24 bases between them. The length of the CDR3 is 17 residues. The CDR3 here is CASSFPPDRIVGGTIYF. The CDR3, as DNA: TGTGCCAGCAGTTTTCCGCCAGACAGGATCGTCGGAGGCACCATATATTTT.

The CDR3, as DNA: TGTGCCAGCAAGGAGGTGACGAATTCACCCCTCCACTTT. Protein sequence: CASKEVTNSPLHF. The chain recombines TRBV6-5 with TRBJ1-6; D unresolved. CDR1 and CDR2 (germline): MNHEY, SVGAGI. The CDR3 is 13 residues long. Trimming took off 7 bases at V and 7 bases at J, with 11 bases between the two ends.

The chain employs TRBV9 and TRBJ1-2; D unresolved. V dropped 0 bases and J dropped 3 bases, with 12 bases sitting between them. In germline, CDR1 is SGDLS, CDR2 YYNGEE. CDR3 length: 15 amino acids. The CDR3 spells CASSVAGGQDYGYTF. The DNA for the CDR3 is TGTGCCAGCAGCGTAGCTGGCGGGCAGGACTATGGCTACACCTTC.

In its sample, this clone was seen once. The rearrangement links TRBV11-1 to TRBJ1-1, with no clear D. Trimming removed 0 bases from V and 5 bases from J, with 22 bases in between. The CDR3 sequence is 18 residues long. Germline lookup yields CDR1 SGHAT and CDR2 FQDESV (reference sequence). The CDR3 nucleotides read TGTGCCAGCAGCTTAGCGCCGGGGTCTAATCTGAAGGGAACTGAAGCTTTCTTT. Amino acid sequence: CASSLAPGSNLKGTEAFF.

V is TRBV5-1 and J is TRBJ1-5; 8 bases map to TRBD1. CDR3 size: 14 residues. V shed 4 bases, J shed 15 bases, and the junction held 15 bases outside the gene matches. Germline V gene data show CDR1 as SGHRS and CDR2 as YFSETQ. The CDR3 here is CASSLGQGGSPVHF. The CDR3 nucleotides read TGCGCCAGCAGCCTAGGACAGGGAGGTTCCCCTGTGCATTTT.

The chain recombines TRBV7-2 with TRBJ2-5; the match to TRBD2 covers 9 bases. V lost 7 bases to trimming and J lost 5 bases; unmatched junction nucleotides: 8. Looked up from germline, CDR1 is SGHTA and CDR2 is FQGNSA. The CDR3 runs to 14 residues. The CDR3 protein is CASKAGGPIETQYF. In nucleotides, the CDR3 is TGTGCCAGCAAAGCGGGGGGACCCATTGAGACCCAGTACTTC.

This clone occurred once. V is TRBV5-1 and J is TRBJ2-7; 11 positions agree with TRBD2. Germline V gene lookup returns CDR1 SGHRS and CDR2 YFSETQ. V was pared by 0 bases and J by 4 bases, with 6 bases of the junction left unmatched. This CDR3 is built from 16 residues. In nucleotides, the CDR3 is TGCGCCAGCAGCTTGGAGCCTAGCGGGGGGTTATACGAGCAGTACTTC. Amino acid sequence: CASSLEPSGGLYEQYF. The full variable domain, in which reference TRBV5-1 and TRBJ2-7 provide the parts outside the CDR3, is KAGVTQTPRYLIKTRGQQVTLSCSPISGHRSVSWYQQTPGQGLQFLFEYFSETQRNKGNFPGRFSGRQFSNSRSEMNVSTLELGDSALYLCASSLEPSGGLYEQYFGPGTRLTVT.

V and J are TRBV7-9 and TRBJ2-1, with a possible D match to TRBD2 (5 bases). The CDR3 extends over 16 amino acids. Germline CDR1 and CDR2: SEHNR and FQNEAQ (reference sequence). Trimming removed 1 base at V and 7 bases at J, with 17 bases between. The CDR3 loop is CASSLGISHRGNEQFF. The CDR3 nucleotides are TGTGCCAGCAGCTTAGGGATCAGCCATCGGGGTAATGAGCAGTTCTTC.

Only a few counts were recorded for this clone. The chain uses TRBV7-2 and TRBJ2-7, with TRBD1 matching over 7 bases. Germline V gene sequence: CDR1 SGHTA, CDR2 FQGNSA. The CDR3 totals 16 residues. V lost 5 bases to trimming and J lost 6 bases; unmatched junction nucleotides: 16. CDR3 nucleotides: TGTGCCAGCAGCATACCGGACAGGAGCCCTTCTGGCGAGCAGTACTTC. Its translation: CASSIPDRSPSGEQYF.

The DNA of the CDR3 is TGCGCCAGCAGCTCGGACAGGGAGGTTCAGCCCCAGCATTTT. It translates to CASSSDREVQPQHF. This chain links TRBV5-1 with TRBJ1-5, with 8 bases that match TRBD1. Germline CDR1 is SGHRS and CDR2 is YFSETQ. Trimming took 3 bases from V and 6 from J; bases not matched to a gene: 5. CDR3 size: 14 residues.

The gene calls are TRBV11-3 and TRBJ2-7; TRBD1 is a possible D gene (5 bases). The ends were cut back, 2 bases at V and 3 bases at J, with 14 bases in the middle. The germline V gene encodes CDR1 SGHNT and CDR2 YENEEA. This CDR3 is built from 15 residues. Written as DNA, the CDR3 is TGTGCCAGCAGCTTACGGCAGGGTGGCGACTACGAGCAGTACTTC. It codes for CASSLRQGGDYEQYF.

The V gene is TRBV7-9, the J gene TRBJ2-2, with 11 bases lining up with TRBD1. V lost 4 bases to trimming and J lost 5 bases; unmatched junction nucleotides: 3. Per the germline V gene, CDR1 is SEHNR and CDR2 is FQNEAQ (reference sequence). The length of the CDR3 is 15 residues. The CDR3 sequence is CASSWGQGGTGELFF. CDR3 coding DNA: TGTGCCAGCAGCTGGGGACAGGGGGGAACCGGGGAGCTGTTTTTT.

The chain joins TRBV10-3 to TRBJ2-7; 12 positions match TRBD1. V was clipped by 6 bases and J by 5 bases; unmatched bases: 11. Germline V gives CDR1 ENHRY, CDR2 SYGVKD. The CDR3 has 16 amino acids. Here the CDR3 reads CAIRPAAGTGGHEQYF. CDR3 nucleotide sequence: TGTGCCATCAGGCCCGCCGCCGGGACAGGGGGCCACGAGCAGTACTTC.